The next 32 T cell receptor beta chains were all read from a single sample in a study of cytomegalovirus exposure and HLA in healthy donors. Some clones are missing from TCRdb's copy, which holds only in-frame ones; the method was immunoSEQ multiplex PCR. The table records 250,000 to 350,000 clones, 87% of them present only once. Specimen: PBMCs. These receptors all stem from a woman aged 30 to 39 in good health and CMV-seropositive.

A note on this clone: Other DNA sequences in this sample translate to the same CDR3. The chain employs TRBV30 and TRBJ1-5, with D possibly matching TRBD1 (5 bases). V was pared by 2 bases and J by 1 base, with 6 bases between. This CDR3 region has 13 residues. The V gene's germline CDR1 is GTSNPN and CDR2 SVGIG (reference sequence). The CDR3 DNA reads TGTGCCTGGAGTTCAGGGAGCAATCAGCCCCAGCATTTT. It translates to CAWSSGSNQPQHF.

The gene calls are TRBV5-1 and TRBJ2-5; either TRBD1 or TRBD2 may supply D (5 bases each). Germline CDR1 is SGHRS and CDR2 is YFSETQ. Trimming left V 1 base short and J 5 bases short, with 9 bases between. The CDR3 runs 13 residues. CDR3 protein: CASSLQGEETQYF. The CDR3 region has the DNA TGCGCCAGCAGCTTGCAGGGAGAGGAGACCCAGTACTTC. Supplemented by reference TRBV5-1 and TRBJ2-5, the full variable domain reads KAGVTQTPRYLIKTRGQQVTLSCSPISGHRSVSWYQQTPGQGLQFLFEYFSETQRNKGNFPGRFSGRQFSNSRSEMNVSTLELGDSALYLCASSLQGEETQYFGPGTRLLVL.

This clone was observed a single time. The rearrangement links TRBV27 to TRBJ2-7; no clear D. The germline V and J ends were trimmed by 5 bases and 2 bases, with 10 bases remaining between them. There are 13 residues in the CDR3. Germline V CDR1 and CDR2: MNHEY, SMNVEV (reference sequence). CDR3 region: CASSKAAPYEQYF. The CDR3 DNA sequence: TGTGCCAGCAGTAAGGCGGCCCCCTACGAGCAGTACTTC.

This chain uses TRBV4-3 with TRBJ2-1, with TRBD1 matching over 8 bases. Germline CDR1 is LGHNA and CDR2 is YSLEER. The CDR3 totals 18 residues. Unmatched junction bases numbered 13, after V lost 0 bases and J lost 6 bases. The CDR3 region is CASSQELGAGGDGNEQFF. In nucleotides, the CDR3 is TGCGCCAGCAGCCAAGAGTTGGGCGCAGGGGGCGACGGCAATGAGCAGTTCTTC.

In its sample, this clone was seen once. The sample holds other DNA sequences that translate to the same CDR3. The chain is built from TRBV27 and TRBJ2-3, with 8 positions matching TRBD1. The V segment lost 5 bases and the J segment 0 bases; nucleotides outside the gene matches: 4. The CDR3 extends over 15 amino acids. Germline V CDR1 and CDR2: MNHEY, SMNVEV (reference sequence). The CDR3 DNA reads as TGTGCCAGCAGTCTCAGGGGGCGAAGCACAGATACGCAGTATTTT. Protein product: CASSLRGRSTDTQYF.

The chain is built from TRBV19 and TRBJ2-1; 8 bases are a match to TRBD2. The CDR3 covers 14 residues. J was trimmed by 9 bases and V by 4 bases; bases with no gene match: 8. The V gene's germline CDR1 is LNHDA and CDR2 SQIVND (reference sequence). CDR3 DNA sequence: TGTGCCAGTAGTACTACGGGAGGGCGTAGTGAGCAGTTCTTC. It yields the protein CASSTTGGRSEQFF.

This rearrangement joins TRBV27 to TRBJ2-7, with TRBD2 matching 15 bases. The ends lost 5 bases at V and 4 bases at J; junction bases unmatched: 6. The CDR3 totals 16 residues. The germline CDR1 and CDR2 sequences are MNHEY and SMNVEV (reference sequence). CDR3 loop: CASSRWTSGRVYEQYF. DNA for the CDR3: TGTGCCAGCAGTCGATGGACTAGCGGGAGGGTATACGAGCAGTACTTC.

This chain joins TRBV5-6 and TRBJ2-1; D ambiguous. Germline V lookup: CDR1 SGHDT, CDR2 YYEEEE. The germline V and J ends were trimmed by 0 bases and 7 bases, with 8 bases remaining between them. This CDR3 comprises 13 residues. CDR3 DNA: TGTGCCAGCAGCTTGGCCGTGACAAATGAGCAGTTCTTC. This translates into CASSLAVTNEQFF.

The chain uses TRBV7-9 and TRBJ1-2; D unclear. CDR3 length equals 13 residues. CDR1 is SEHNR, CDR2 FQNEAQ, per germline (reference sequence). V lost 5 bases and J lost 0, with 7 bases in between. This CDR3 reads CASSPDTNYGYTF. CDR3 nucleotide sequence: TGTGCCAGCAGCCCTGACACTAACTATGGCTACACCTTC.

V gene TRBV7-2 combines with J gene TRBJ2-5, with D tentatively TRBD1 (5 bases). The CDR3 totals 13 residues. Trimming pared 5 bases from V and 2 bases from J, leaving 9 bases between. In germline, CDR1 is SGHTA, CDR2 FQGNSA. In DNA, the CDR3 is TGTGCCAGCAGCCTAAGGGGTCAAGAGACCCAGTACTTC. This translates into CASSLRGQETQYF.

The chain has TRBV4-2 and TRBJ2-1; 12 bases fit TRBD2. Germline CDR1 is LGHNA and CDR2 is YNFKEQ. The length of the CDR3 is 17 residues. Losses at the gene ends were 0 bases for V and 6 bases for J; bases not matched to a gene: 6. CDR3 amino acids: CASSQDASSGRGNEQFF. CDR3 bases: TGTGCCAGCAGCCAAGATGCGTCTAGCGGGAGGGGCAATGAGCAGTTCTTC.

This clone was picked up one time. CDR3 region: CATSALRDTADEQYF. Written as DNA, the CDR3 is TGTGCCACCTCGGCCCTCCGCGATACGGCGGACGAGCAGTACTTC. This chain joins TRBV15 and TRBJ2-7; no clear D gene. Germline V gene sequence: CDR1 LNHNV, CDR2 YYDKDF (reference sequence). The CDR3 is 15 amino acids. Trimming took 8 bases from V and 5 from J, leaving 22 bases between them.

J is TRBJ1-1 and V is TRBV5-1; D call uncertain. Per germline, CDR1 SGHRS and CDR2 YFSETQ. The CDR3 is 15 amino acids. Trimming pared 3 bases from V and 2 bases from J, leaving 14 bases between. CDR3 nucleotide sequence: TGCGCCAGCAGCTACGGCCTCGGGAGAAACACTGAAGCTTTCTTT. Translation gives CASSYGLGRNTEAFF.

The rearrangement uses TRBV7-3 and TRBJ1-6, with 8 nucleotides matching TRBD1. The CDR3 covers 18 residues. V was pared by 0 bases and J by 6 bases, with 10 bases of the junction left unmatched. The germline CDR1 and CDR2 sequences are SGHTA and FQGTGA. Here the CDR3 DNA reads TGTGCCAGCAGCTTAACGGGAGGGACAGGATCATTTAATTCACCCCTCCACTTT. It specifies CASSLTGGTGSFNSPLHF. The variable domain in full, with the rest retrieved from reference TRBV7-3 and TRBJ1-6, is GAGVSQTPSNKVTEKGKYVELRCDPISGHTALYWYRQSLGQGPEFLIYFQGTGAADDSGLPNDRFFAVRPEGSVSTLKIQRTERGDSAVYLCASSLTGGTGSFNSPLHFGNGTRLTVT.

The chain employs TRBV27 and TRBJ2-3; D ambiguous. The CDR3 is made up of 13 amino acids. V was shortened by 1 base and J by 1 base, with 3 bases between the two germline ends. CDR1 is MNHEY and CDR2 is SMNVEV in the germline V gene (reference sequence). The CDR3 bases are TGTGCCAGCAGTTTATTCCGCACAGATACGCAGTATTTT. Amino acids: CASSLFRTDTQYF.

V gene TRBV11-2 combines with J gene TRBJ1-1, with TRBD1 matching 7 bases. V lost 4 bases to trimming and J lost 5 bases; unmatched junction nucleotides: 19. CDR3 length: 18 residues. The germline gives CDR1 SGHAT, CDR2 FQNNGV. The CDR3, as DNA: TGTGCCAGCAGCTCCTACGGCAGGGGGTCCCCTGATCGTACTGAAGCTTTCTTT. It yields the protein CASSSYGRGSPDRTEAFF.

V gene TRBV18 combines with J gene TRBJ1-1, with D possibly being TRBD1 (5 bases). Germline-derived CDR1 and CDR2 are KGHSH and LQKENI. CDR3 length: 16 amino acids. V gave up 6 bases and J gave up 6 bases, with 23 bases separating them. CDR3 bases: TGTGCCAGCTCCTTCGACAGCCAATCTTTTACCGCTGAAGCTTTCTTT. Translating gives CASSFDSQSFTAEAFF.

CDR3 DNA sequence: TGTGCCAGCAGCCTAGTGAACACCGGGGAGCTGTTTTTT. Translating gives CASSLVNTGELFF. The chain recombines TRBV11-1 with TRBJ2-2; D is uncertain. CDR3 length: 13 residues. Trimming left V 5 bases short and J 1 base short, with 5 bases between. Germline V gives CDR1 SGHAT, CDR2 FQDESV (reference sequence).

This chain joins TRBV19 and TRBJ1-5, with 9 bases identical to TRBD1. Germline CDR1 is LNHDA and CDR2 is SQIVND (reference sequence). V lost 4 bases, J lost 5 bases, and 6 bases stayed unmatched. There are 15 residues in the CDR3. The CDR3 spells CASSTRTGAYQPQHF. For the CDR3, the DNA is TGTGCCAGTAGTACCCGGACAGGGGCCTATCAGCCCCAGCATTTT.

The V call is TRBV10-3, the J call TRBJ2-7; 12 positions agree with TRBD2. There are 13 residues in the CDR3. V shed 6 bases, J shed 5 bases, and the junction held 2 bases outside the gene matches. CDR1 and CDR2 from the germline V gene are ENHRY and SYGVKD. In DNA, the CDR3 is TGTGCCATCAGCCGGACTAGCGGGGACGAGCAGTACTTC. It is translated as CAISRTSGDEQYF.

V gene TRBV7-2 combines with J gene TRBJ1-2, with 11 nucleotides matching TRBD1. This CDR3 has 19 amino acids. Unmatched junction bases numbered 10, after V lost 1 base and J lost 0 bases. CDR1 is SGHTA, CDR2 FQGNSA, per germline. The CDR3 sequence is CASSLVRWDRGKANYGYTF. The DNA for the CDR3 is TGTGCCAGCAGCTTAGTCCGTTGGGACAGGGGGAAGGCTAACTATGGCTACACCTTC.

The V gene is TRBV29-1, the J gene TRBJ2-3; no firm D call. CDR1 SQVTM and CDR2 ANQGSEA come from the germline V gene. The CDR3 loop spans 11 amino acids. Trimming removed 7 bases from V and 5 bases from J, with 10 bases in between. CDR3 DNA sequence: TGCAGCGGAACGGGTGGAGATACGCAGTATTTT. It codes for CSGTGGDTQYF.

The V gene is TRBV29-1, the J gene TRBJ2-2; D is possibly TRBD1 (5 bases). Germline CDR1 reads SQVTM; CDR2 reads ANQGSEA. CDR3 length equals 17 residues. Between the trimmed V and J ends, which lost 4 bases and 0 bases, there was a span of 18 bases. DNA for the CDR3: TGCAGCGTTGCCGACAGTCTAGGGATCCCGAACACCGGGGAGCTGTTTTTT. It is translated as CSVADSLGIPNTGELFF.

The CDR3 here is CASSPRQDTEAFF. CDR3 sequence (DNA): TGTGCCAGCTCACCACGGCAGGACACTGAAGCTTTCTTT. This chain links TRBV18 with TRBJ1-1; D gene unclear. The CDR3 contains 13 residues. The V end was cut by 1 base, the J end by 3 bases, with 6 bases between. Germline CDR1 reads KGHSH; CDR2 reads LQKENI.

The chain joins TRBV19 to TRBJ1-5; unclear D gene. The CDR3 totals 12 residues. Trimming took 2 bases from V and 6 from J, leaving 5 bases between them. Germline V gives CDR1 LNHDA, CDR2 SQIVND (reference sequence). The CDR3 bases are TGTGCCAGTAGTATATTGCGTCAGCCCCAGCATTTT. As protein: CASSILRQPQHF.

The rearrangement links TRBV10-3 to TRBJ2-7, with unresolved D. The ends were cut back, 9 bases at V and 5 bases at J, with 11 bases in the middle. This CDR3 has 11 amino acids. Germline CDR1 reads ENHRY; CDR2 reads SYGVKD. The CDR3 coding sequence is TGTGCCATTAGAGAGGTGAACGAGCAGTACTTC. This gives the protein CAIREVNEQYF.

The V gene is TRBV2, the J gene TRBJ1-1; tentatively, D is TRBD1 (5 bases). The CDR3 is 14 residues long. Trimming removed 5 bases from V and 5 bases from J, with 15 bases in between. Germline V gene lookup returns CDR1 SNHLY and CDR2 FYNNEI. CDR3: CASSTGLWGTEAFF. In nucleotides, the CDR3 is TGTGCCAGCAGTACCGGATTGTGGGGGACTGAAGCTTTCTTT.

The chain employs TRBV19 and TRBJ2-1, with TRBD2 as a possible D gene (5 bases). Germline CDR1 reads LNHDA; CDR2 reads SQIVND (reference sequence). The CDR3 loop spans 14 amino acids. V lost 8 bases and J lost 2, with 13 bases in between. In DNA form, the CDR3 reads TGTGCCAGTGGCCGCGGGTCAACCTACAATGAGCAGTTCTTC. This encodes CASGRGSTYNEQFF.

Comments on this clone: Other DNA sequences in the same sample also yield this CDR3. The genes are TRBV9 and TRBJ1-5; a weak D match, TRBD1 (5 bases). The V gene's germline CDR1 is SGDLS and CDR2 YYNGEE. V dropped 0 bases and J dropped 4 bases, with 11 bases sitting between them. This CDR3 has 15 residues. CDR3 bases: TGTGCCAGCAGCGTAGGGGGCGGCCCGAATCAGCCCCAGCATTTT. This gives the protein CASSVGGGPNQPQHF.

The V gene is TRBV19, the J gene TRBJ2-7, with D tentatively TRBD1 (6 bases). CDR1 LNHDA and CDR2 SQIVND come from the germline V gene (reference sequence). V was shortened by 6 bases and J by 2 bases, with 23 bases between the two germline ends. The CDR3 length is 17 residues. CDR3 nucleotide sequence: TGTGCCAGTAGCAATGGACAGCTCCCTAGGCGGGCCTACGAGCAGTACTTC. This codes for CASSNGQLPRRAYEQYF.

This clone was seen only once. This CDR3 is also generated by other DNA sequences in the sample. This rearrangement joins TRBV4-2 to TRBJ2-7; possible D gene TRBD2, 6 bases. CDR1 and CDR2 from the germline V gene are LGHNA and YNFKEQ. V lost 0 bases, J lost 2 bases, and 8 bases lay in between. The CDR3 totals 14 residues. Here the CDR3 reads CASSQDRGTYEQYF. The CDR3, as DNA: TGTGCCAGCAGCCAAGATCGCGGGACCTACGAGCAGTACTTC.

In its sample, this clone was seen a few times. V is TRBV19 and J is TRBJ1-4; D gene ambiguous. The germline gives CDR1 LNHDA, CDR2 SQIVND (reference sequence). V lost 11 bases, J lost 8 bases, and 15 bases lay in between. The CDR3 sequence is 12 residues long. CDR3 region: CASRPDGEKLFF. The CDR3 DNA follows: TGTGCCTCCCGGCCCGATGGGGAAAAACTGTTTTTT. The full variable domain, completed using reference TRBV19 and TRBJ1-4, is DGGITQSPKYLFRKEGQNVTLSCEQNLNHDAMYWYRQDPGQGLRLIYYSQIVNDFQKGDIAEGYSVSREKKESFPLTVTSAQKNPTAFYLCASRPDGEKLFFGSGTQLSVL.